This T cell receptor beta chain came from a study of shared clonotypes between healthy human individuals. Assay used: immunoSEQ multiplex PCR; TCRdb lists only in-frame clones, some missing. The table records around 500,000 clones, around 80% of them present only once. This CDR3 region has 12 residues. Trimming pared 2 bases from V and 3 bases from J, leaving 4 bases between. The germline V gene encodes CDR1 ENHRY and CDR2 SYGVKD. This chain links TRBV10-3 with TRBJ2-5; D remains unclear. This TCR came from a woman aged 35 to 49 in good health. Some clones in this sample may be carry-over from other donors' samples. Specimen: PBMCs. The CDR3 nucleotides are TGTGCCATCAGTGAGGGAAAAGAGACCCAGTACTTC. Amino acids: CAISEGKETQYF.